The 6 T cell receptor beta chains listed next were all sequenced from one sample in a study of blood T cell repertoires in COVID-19. TCRdb's copy holds only in-frame clones and misses some; the assay was immunoSEQ multiplex PCR. In the table there are 190,000 or so clones, around nine tenths of which are singletons. The sample was peripheral blood. The origin of the receptors is a woman younger than 35 who had recovered from COVID-19.

The V and J genes are TRBV6-5 and TRBJ1-5; TRBD1 aligns across 9 bases. The CDR3 contains 15 residues. Germline CDR1 and CDR2: MNHEY and SVGAGI. V lost 6 bases and J lost 2; bases outside the gene matches: 5. DNA for the CDR3: TGTGCCAGCAGCCCCACAGGGGGCCGCAATCAGCCCCAGCATTTT. It translates to CASSPTGGRNQPQHF.

The chain joins TRBV3-1 (or the pseudogene TRBV3-2) to TRBJ1-5; 10 nucleotides line up with TRBD1. From germline, CDR1 is LGHDT and CDR2 YNNKEL (reference sequence). Trimming cost V 8 bases and J 0 bases; bases outside gene matches: 13. The CDR3 length is 18 residues. The CDR3 loop is CASPRIRDRGNSNQPQHF. The CDR3 region has the DNA TGTGCCAGCCCTAGAATCCGGGACAGGGGAAATAGCAATCAGCCCCAGCATTTT.

This clone was counted a few times. The chain couples TRBV5-6 to TRBJ2-3; 8 bases match TRBD1. The CDR3 extends over 13 amino acids. The V segment lost 0 bases and the J segment 6 bases; nucleotides outside the gene matches: 0. Germline V gives CDR1 SGHDT, CDR2 YYEEEE. CDR3 residues: CASSLGQGDTQYF. For the CDR3, the DNA is TGTGCCAGCAGCTTGGGACAGGGGGATACGCAGTATTTT.

V gene TRBV10-3 combines with J gene TRBJ1-6; the match to TRBD1 covers 7 bases. CDR1 and CDR2 from the germline V gene are ENHRY and SYGVKD. The ends lost 10 bases at V and 5 bases at J; junction bases unmatched: 23. The CDR3 covers 19 residues. CDR3 nucleotides: TGTGCCACCAGGGGGGACGGGAGCAGCTTAAGAGGCGATAATTCACCCCTCCACTTT. It translates to CATRGDGSSLRGDNSPLHF.

V and J are TRBV3-1 (or the pseudogene TRBV3-2) and TRBJ2-7; 11 bases map to TRBD1. The trim removed 1 base at V and 12 bases at J, leaving 2 bases unmatched. Germline V gene sequence: CDR1 LGHDT, CDR2 YNNKEL (reference sequence). The CDR3 is made up of 12 amino acids. This chain's CDR3 is CASSQGTGGRYV. DNA for the CDR3: TGTGCCAGCAGCCAAGGGACAGGGGGCCGGTACGTC.

V and J are TRBV29-1 and TRBJ2-1, with D possibly TRBD2 on 6 matching bases. The germline gives CDR1 SQVTM, CDR2 ANQGSEA. The CDR3 is made up of 11 amino acids. V shed 6 bases and J shed 4 bases, with 7 bases lying between them. The CDR3 bases are TGCAGCGTGACTAGTTACAATGAGCAGTTCTTC. This encodes CSVTSYNEQFF.